This TCR beta chain was sequenced during a study of blood T cell repertoires in COVID-19. About the study: Sample material is recorded as cDNA or gDNA derived from T cells, B-cell-depleted T cells, or PBMCs.

This clone was seen only once. CDR1 and CDR2 (germline): SNHLY, FYNNEI. This CDR3 spans 14 amino acids. Trimming left V 8 bases short and J 5 bases short, with 18 bases between. In the original analysis: The authors estimated nucleated cell counts from reference gene primer amplification. Sequenced by immunoSEQ multiplex PCR; TCRdb stores in-frame clones only, minus some. D and trimming were read from the DNA, whereas the V and J calls and clone size are those reported in that table. The sample holds roughly 53,000 clones, 86% seen once. This chain joins TRBV2 and TRBJ2-5; TRBD1 might be the D (6 bases). The sequencing input was peripheral blood. The clonotype comes from a man aged 40-55 years with active COVID-19. The CDR3 loop is CASGGRDAGETQYF. The CDR3 bases are TGTGCCAGCGGGGGCCGAGACGCCGGGGAGACCCAGTACTTC.